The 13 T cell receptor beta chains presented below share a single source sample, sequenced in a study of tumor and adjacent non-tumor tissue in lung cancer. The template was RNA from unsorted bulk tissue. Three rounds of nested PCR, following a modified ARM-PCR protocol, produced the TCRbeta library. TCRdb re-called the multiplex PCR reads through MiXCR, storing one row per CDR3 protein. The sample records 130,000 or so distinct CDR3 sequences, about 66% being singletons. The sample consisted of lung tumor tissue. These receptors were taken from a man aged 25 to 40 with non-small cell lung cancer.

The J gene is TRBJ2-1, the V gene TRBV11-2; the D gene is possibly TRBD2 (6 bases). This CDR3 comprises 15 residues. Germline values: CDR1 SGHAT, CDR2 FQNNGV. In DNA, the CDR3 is TGTGTCGGCAGCTTTATTGCGGGAAGGAATAATAAGCAGTTCTTC. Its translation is CVGSFIAGRNNKQFF.

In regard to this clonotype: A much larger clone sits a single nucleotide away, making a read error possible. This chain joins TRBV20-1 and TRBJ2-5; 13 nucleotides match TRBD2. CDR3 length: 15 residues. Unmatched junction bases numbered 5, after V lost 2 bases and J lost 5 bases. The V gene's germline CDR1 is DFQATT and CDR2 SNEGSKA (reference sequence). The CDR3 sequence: CSARTWTSGSETQYF. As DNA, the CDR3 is TGCAGTGCTAGAACATGGACTAGCGGGAGTGAGACCCAGTACTTC.

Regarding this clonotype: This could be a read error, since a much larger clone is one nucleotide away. CDR3 DNA: TGTGCCAGCAGTTTTCCGCCCGGGGAGCTGTTTTTT. This sequence encodes CASSFPPGELFF. V is TRBV12-3 or TRBV12-4 and J is TRBJ2-2; D ambiguous. The CDR3 is made up of 12 amino acids. V was clipped by 3 bases and J by 6 bases, with 5 bases between them.

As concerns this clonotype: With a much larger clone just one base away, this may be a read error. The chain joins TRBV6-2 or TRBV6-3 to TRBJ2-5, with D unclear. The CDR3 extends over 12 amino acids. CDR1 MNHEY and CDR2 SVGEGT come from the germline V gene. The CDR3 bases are TGTGCCAACAGTGAAAAGCTGGAGACCCAGTACTTC. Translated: CANSEKLETQYF.

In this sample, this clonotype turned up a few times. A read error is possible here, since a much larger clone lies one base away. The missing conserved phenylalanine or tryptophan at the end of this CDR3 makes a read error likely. The CDR3 loop reads CSAEQGANIQYS. CDR3 nucleotide sequence: TGCAGTGCCGAACAGGGGGCAAACATTCAGTACTCC. This chain joins TRBV20-1 and TRBJ2-4, with 9 nucleotides matching TRBD1. Germline V CDR1 and CDR2: DFQATT, SNEGSKA (reference sequence). The CDR3 is 12 residues long. Trimming cost V 6 bases and J 6 bases; bases outside gene matches: 3.

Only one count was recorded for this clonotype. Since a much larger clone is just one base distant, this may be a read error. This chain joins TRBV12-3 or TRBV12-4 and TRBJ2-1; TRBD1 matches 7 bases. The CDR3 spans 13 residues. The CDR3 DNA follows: TGTACCAGCAGCCGACAGGGCTACAATGAGCAGTTCTTC. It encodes CTSSRQGYNEQFF.

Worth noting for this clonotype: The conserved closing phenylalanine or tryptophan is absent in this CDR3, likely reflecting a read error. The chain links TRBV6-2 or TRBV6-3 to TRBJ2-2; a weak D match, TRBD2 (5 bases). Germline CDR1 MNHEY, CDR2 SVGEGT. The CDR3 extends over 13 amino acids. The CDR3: CASRTDSHGELFL. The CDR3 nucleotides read TGTGCCAGCAGAACCGACTCCCACGGGGAACTGTTTTTA.

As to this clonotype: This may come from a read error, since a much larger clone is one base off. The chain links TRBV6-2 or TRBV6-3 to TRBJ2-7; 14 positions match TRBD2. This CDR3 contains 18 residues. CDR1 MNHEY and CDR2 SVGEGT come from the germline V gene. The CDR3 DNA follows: TGTGCCATCAGTTACGGGACTAGCGGGGGCGGGCGACCCTACGAGCAGTACTTC. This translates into CAISYGTSGGGRPYEQYF.

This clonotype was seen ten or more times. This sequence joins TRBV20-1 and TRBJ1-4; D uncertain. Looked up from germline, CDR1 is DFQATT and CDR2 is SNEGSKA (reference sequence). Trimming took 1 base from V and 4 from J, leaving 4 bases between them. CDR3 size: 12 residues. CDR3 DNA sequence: TGCAGTGCTAGAGGGATTAATGAAAAACTGTTTTTT. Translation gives CSARGINEKLFF.

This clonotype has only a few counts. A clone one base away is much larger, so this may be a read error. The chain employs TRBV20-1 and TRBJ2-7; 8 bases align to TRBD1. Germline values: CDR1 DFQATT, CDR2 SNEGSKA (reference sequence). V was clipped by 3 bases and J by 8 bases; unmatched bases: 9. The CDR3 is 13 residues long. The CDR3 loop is CSARRTGTYKQYF. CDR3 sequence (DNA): TGCAGTGCTAGGAGGACAGGGACTTACAAGCAGTACTTC.

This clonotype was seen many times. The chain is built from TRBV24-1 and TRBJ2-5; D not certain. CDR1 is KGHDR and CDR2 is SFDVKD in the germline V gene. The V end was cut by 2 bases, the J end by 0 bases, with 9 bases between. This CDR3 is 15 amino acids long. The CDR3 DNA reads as TGTGCCACCAGTGATTCTGAGCCGTACCAAGAGACCCAGTACTTC. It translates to CATSDSEPYQETQYF.

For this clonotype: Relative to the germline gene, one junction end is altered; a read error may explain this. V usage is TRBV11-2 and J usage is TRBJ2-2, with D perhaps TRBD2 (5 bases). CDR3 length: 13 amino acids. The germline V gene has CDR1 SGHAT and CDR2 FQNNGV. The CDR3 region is CVSIPRVNGELFF. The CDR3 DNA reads TGTGTCAGCATCCCGCGGGTCAACGGGGAGCTGTTTTTT.

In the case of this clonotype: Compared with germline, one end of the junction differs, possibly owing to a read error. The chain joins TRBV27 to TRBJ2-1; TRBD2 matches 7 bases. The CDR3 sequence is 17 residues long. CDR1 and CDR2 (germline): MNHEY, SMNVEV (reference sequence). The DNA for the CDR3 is TGTGCCAGCAGTCCTAACCGGGGAGGGCCCGCGGACAATGAGCGGTTCTTC. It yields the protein CASSPNRGGPADNERFF.